Included here is one TCR beta chain sequence, with context. Random hexamers primed reverse transcription of roughly 0.45 to 1 ug RNA. TCRdb recomputed calls from the immunoSEQ multiplex PCR reads with MiXCR, one row per CDR3 protein. The data contain over 200,000 distinct CDR3 sequences, around 93% of them singletons. The T cells that were sequenced for TCR beta were CD8+ and CD4+ cells from blood. This entry belongs to a study of CD8 T cells in Susac syndrome. V shed 8 bases and J shed 7 bases, with 12 bases lying between them. Germline CDR1 and CDR2: DFQATT and SNEGSKA (reference sequence). This CDR3 comprises 11 residues.

The chain combines TRBV20-1 with TRBJ1-3; D is possibly TRBD1 (6 bases). The sample consisted of CD4+ T cells from PBMCs. This receptor was identified in a human donor with multiple sclerosis. The DNA of the CDR3 is TGCAGTTTTCACAGGGACAACACCATATATTTT. Amino acids: CSFHRDNTIYF.